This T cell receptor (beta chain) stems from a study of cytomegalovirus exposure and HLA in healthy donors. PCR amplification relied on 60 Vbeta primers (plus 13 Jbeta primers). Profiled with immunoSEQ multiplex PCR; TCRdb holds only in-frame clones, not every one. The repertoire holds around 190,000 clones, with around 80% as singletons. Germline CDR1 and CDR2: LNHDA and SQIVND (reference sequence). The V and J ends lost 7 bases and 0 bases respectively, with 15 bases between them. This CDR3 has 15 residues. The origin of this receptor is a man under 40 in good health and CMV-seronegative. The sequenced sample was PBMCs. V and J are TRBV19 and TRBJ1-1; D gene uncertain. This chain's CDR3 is CASTPGEFMNTEAFF. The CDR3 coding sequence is TGTGCCAGTACCCCCGGGGAGTTCATGAACACTGAAGCTTTCTTT.